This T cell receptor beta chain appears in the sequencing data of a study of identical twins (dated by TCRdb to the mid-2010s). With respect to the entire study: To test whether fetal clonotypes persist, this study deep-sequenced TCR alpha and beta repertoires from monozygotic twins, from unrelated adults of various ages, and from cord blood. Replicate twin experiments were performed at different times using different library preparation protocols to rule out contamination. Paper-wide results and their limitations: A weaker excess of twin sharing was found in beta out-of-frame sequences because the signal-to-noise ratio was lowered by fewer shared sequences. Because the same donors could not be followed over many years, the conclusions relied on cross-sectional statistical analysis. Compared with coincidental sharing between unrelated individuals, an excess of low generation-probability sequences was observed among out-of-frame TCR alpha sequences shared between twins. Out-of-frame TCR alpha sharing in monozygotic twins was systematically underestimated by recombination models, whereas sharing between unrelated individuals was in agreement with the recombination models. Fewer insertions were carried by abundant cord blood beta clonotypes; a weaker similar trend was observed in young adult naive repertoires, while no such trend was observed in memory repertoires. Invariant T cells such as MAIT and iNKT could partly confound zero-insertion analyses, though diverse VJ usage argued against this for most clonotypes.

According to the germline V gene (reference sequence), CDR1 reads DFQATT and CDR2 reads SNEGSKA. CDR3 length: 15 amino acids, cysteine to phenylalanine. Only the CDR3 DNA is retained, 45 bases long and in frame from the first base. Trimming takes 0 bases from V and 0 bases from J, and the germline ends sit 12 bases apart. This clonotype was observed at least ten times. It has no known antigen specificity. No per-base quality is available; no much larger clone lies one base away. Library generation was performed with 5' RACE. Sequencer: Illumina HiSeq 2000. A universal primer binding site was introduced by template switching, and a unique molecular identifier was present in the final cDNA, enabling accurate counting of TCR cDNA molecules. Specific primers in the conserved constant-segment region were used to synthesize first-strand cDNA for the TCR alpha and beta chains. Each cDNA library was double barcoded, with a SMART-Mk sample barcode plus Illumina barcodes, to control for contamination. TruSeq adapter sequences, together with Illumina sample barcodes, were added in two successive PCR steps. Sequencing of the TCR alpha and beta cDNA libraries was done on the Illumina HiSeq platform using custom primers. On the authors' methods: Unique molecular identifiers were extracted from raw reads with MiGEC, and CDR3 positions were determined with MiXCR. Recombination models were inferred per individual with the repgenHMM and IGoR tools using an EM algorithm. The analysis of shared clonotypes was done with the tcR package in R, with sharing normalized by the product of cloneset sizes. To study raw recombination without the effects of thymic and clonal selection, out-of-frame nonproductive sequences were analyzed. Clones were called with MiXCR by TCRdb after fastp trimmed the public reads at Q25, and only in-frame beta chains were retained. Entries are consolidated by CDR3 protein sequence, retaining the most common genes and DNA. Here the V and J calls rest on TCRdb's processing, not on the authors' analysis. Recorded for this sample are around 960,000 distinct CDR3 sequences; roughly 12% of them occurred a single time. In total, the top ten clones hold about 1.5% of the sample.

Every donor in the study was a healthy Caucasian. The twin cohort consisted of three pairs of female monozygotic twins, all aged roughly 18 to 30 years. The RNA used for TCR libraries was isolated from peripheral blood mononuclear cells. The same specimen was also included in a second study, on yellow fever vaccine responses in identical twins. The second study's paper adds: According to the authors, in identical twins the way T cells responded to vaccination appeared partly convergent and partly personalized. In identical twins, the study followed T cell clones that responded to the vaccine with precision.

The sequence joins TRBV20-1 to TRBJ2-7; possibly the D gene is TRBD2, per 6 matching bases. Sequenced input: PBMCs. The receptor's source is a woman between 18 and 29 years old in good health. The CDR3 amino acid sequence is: CSARDRRAGSYEQYF. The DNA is TGCAGTGCTAGAGATCGGAGGGCCGGCTCCTACGAGCAGTACTTC.